A single sample gave rise to the 5 T cell receptor beta chains below, sequenced in a study of cytomegalovirus exposure and HLA in healthy donors. PCR employed 60 Vbeta and 13 Jbeta primers. TCRdb's copy holds only in-frame clones and misses some; the assay was immunoSEQ multiplex PCR. The sample has 150,000 or so clones; around 78% are singletons. Source material: PBMCs. The origin of the receptors is a woman aged 40 to 50 in good health and CMV-seronegative.

The V and J genes are TRBV10-2 and TRBJ1-4, with D perhaps matching TRBD1 (5 bases). V was pared by 4 bases and J by 7 bases, with 19 bases between. Germline CDR1 WSHSY, CDR2 SAAADI. The CDR3 runs 16 residues. The CDR3 is CASSGSGGIRGEKLFF. CDR3 nucleotides: TGCGCCAGCAGTGGTAGCGGAGGGATAAGGGGTGAAAAACTGTTTTTT.

The chain links TRBV4-1 to TRBJ1-4; TRBD1 agrees at 8 bases. The germline CDR1 and CDR2 sequences are MGHRA and YSYEKL. V lost 7 bases and J lost 7; bases outside the gene matches: 8. This CDR3 contains 14 residues. The CDR3 is CASNDRGKGEKLFF. CDR3 DNA sequence: TGCGCCAGCAACGACAGGGGCAAGGGTGAAAAACTGTTTTTT.

The genes are TRBV28 and TRBJ1-1; 10 positions match TRBD1. With 7 bases clipped from V and 5 bases from J, the junction kept 10 bases outside the gene matches. The CDR3 totals 15 residues. Germline assignment: CDR1 MDHEN and CDR2 SYDVKM. The CDR3 loop reads CASTPTGGGPTEAFF. CDR3 DNA sequence: TGTGCCAGCACCCCGACAGGGGGCGGGCCAACTGAAGCTTTCTTT.

The chain employs TRBV19 and TRBJ1-2; the match to TRBD1 covers 8 bases. CDR3 length equals 13 residues. In germline, CDR1 is LNHDA, CDR2 SQIVND (reference sequence). Trimming cost V 8 bases and J 7 bases; bases outside gene matches: 9. CDR3 DNA: TGTGCCAGTTCCCAAGGGACAGGACGTGGCTACACCTTC. This gives the protein CASSQGTGRGYTF.

The rearrangement uses TRBV2 and TRBJ2-3, with unresolved D. Trimming stripped 7 bases from V and 8 bases from J, with 19 bases between. The germline V gene encodes CDR1 SNHLY and CDR2 FYNNEI. The CDR3 totals 14 residues. CDR3: CASNRRSLPRTQYF. The CDR3 nucleotides read TGTGCCAGCAATCGCAGATCCTTGCCCCGTACGCAGTATTTT.